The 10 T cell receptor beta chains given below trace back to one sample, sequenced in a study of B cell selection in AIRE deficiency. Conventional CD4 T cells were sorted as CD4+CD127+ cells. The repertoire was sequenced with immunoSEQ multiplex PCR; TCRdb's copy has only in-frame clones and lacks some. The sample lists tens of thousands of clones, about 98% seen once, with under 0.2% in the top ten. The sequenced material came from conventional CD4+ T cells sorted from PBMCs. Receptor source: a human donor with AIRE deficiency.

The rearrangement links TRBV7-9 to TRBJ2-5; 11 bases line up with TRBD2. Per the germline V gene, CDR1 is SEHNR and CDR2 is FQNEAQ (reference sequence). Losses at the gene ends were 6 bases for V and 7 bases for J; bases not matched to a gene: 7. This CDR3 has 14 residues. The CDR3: CASRGGGLAGTQYF. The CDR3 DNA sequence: TGTGCCAGCAGGGGGGGAGGACTAGCGGGGACCCAGTACTTC.

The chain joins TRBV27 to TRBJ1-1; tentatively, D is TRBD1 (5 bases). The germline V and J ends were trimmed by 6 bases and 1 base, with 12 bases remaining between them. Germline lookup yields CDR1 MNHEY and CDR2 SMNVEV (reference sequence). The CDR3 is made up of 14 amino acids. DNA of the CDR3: TGTGCCAGCAGGTGGGCAGGGTGGAACACTGAAGCTTTCTTT. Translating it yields CASRWAGWNTEAFF.

CDR3 sequence reads: CASSVRGGNQPQHF. CDR3 nucleotides: TGTGCCAGCAGCGTCAGGGGCGGCAATCAGCCCCAGCATTTT. The chain carries TRBV2 and TRBJ1-5; a possible D gene is TRBD1 (6 bases). The germline CDR1 and CDR2 sequences are SNHLY and FYNNEI. This CDR3 region has 14 residues. The ends were cut back, 6 bases at V and 2 bases at J, with 11 bases in the middle.

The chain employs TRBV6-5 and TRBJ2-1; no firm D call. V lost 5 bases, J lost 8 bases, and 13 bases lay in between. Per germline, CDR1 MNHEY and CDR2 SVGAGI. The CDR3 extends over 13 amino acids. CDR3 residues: CASSPRPYHEQFF. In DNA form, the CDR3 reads TGTGCCAGCAGTCCCCGGCCGTACCATGAGCAGTTCTTC.

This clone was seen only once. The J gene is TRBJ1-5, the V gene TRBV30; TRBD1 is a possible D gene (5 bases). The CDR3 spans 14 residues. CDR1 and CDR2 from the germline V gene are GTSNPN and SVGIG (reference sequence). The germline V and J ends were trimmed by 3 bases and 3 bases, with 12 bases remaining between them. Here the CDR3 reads CAWRRRGSNQPQHF. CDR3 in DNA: TGTGCCTGGAGGAGAAGGGGCTCCAATCAGCCCCAGCATTTT.

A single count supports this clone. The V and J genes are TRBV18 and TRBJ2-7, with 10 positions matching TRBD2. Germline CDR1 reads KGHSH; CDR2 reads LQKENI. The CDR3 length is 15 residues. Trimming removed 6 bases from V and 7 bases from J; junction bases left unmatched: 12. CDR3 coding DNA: TGTGCCAGCTCCTCGGTTCTAGCGGGAGTCAGGGAGCAGTACTTC. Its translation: CASSSVLAGVREQYF.

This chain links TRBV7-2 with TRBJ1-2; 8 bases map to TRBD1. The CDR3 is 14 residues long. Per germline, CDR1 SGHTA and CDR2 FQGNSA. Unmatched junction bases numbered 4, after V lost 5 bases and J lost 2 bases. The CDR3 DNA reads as TGTGCCAGCAGCCGGACAGGGATGAACTATGGCTACACCTTC. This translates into CASSRTGMNYGYTF.

The CDR3 region has the DNA TGTGCCAGCAGCTTAGAAATCCTCTACGAGCAGTACTTC. Amino acids: CASSLEILYEQYF. The V gene is TRBV11-2, the J gene TRBJ2-7; D call uncertain. The germline V gene has CDR1 SGHAT and CDR2 FQNNGV. V was clipped by 0 bases and J by 3 bases, with 6 bases between them. This CDR3 region has 13 residues.

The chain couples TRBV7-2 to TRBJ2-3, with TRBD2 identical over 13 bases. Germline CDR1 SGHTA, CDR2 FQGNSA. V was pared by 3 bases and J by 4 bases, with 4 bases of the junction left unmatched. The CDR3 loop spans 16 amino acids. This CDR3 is CASSFGLAGEPDTQYF. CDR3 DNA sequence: TGTGCCAGCAGCTTCGGACTAGCGGGAGAACCAGATACGCAGTATTTT.

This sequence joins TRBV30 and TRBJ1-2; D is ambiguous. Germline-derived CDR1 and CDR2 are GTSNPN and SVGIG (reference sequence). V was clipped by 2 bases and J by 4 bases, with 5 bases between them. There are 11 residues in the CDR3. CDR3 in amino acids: CAWSRFYGYTF. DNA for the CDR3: TGTGCCTGGAGTAGGTTCTATGGCTACACCTTC.